Here is one TCR beta chain with its context. Its antigen specificity is not known. One base away there is no much larger clone; base qualities are not given. These data come from a study of PD-1 blockade in classical Hodgkin lymphoma (dated by TCRdb to 2020 to 2021). With respect to the entire study: Nivolumab dosing was 3 mg/kg intravenously every 2 weeks, continuing until either disease progression or unacceptable toxicity. The study used CyTOF and TCR beta sequencing to define a peripheral blood immune signature of response to PD-1 blockade in classical Hodgkin lymphoma.

The time point label here, explained by the study, means: cycle 2 day 1 (C2D1) of nivolumab. Every trial patient had relapsed after autologous stem cell transplantation, and cohorts A, B and C differed in prior brentuximab vedotin exposure. A total of 50 to 70 patients with relapsed/refractory classical Hodgkin lymphoma made up the trial cohort, and each patient's best overall response was complete response, partial response or progressive disease. Single-agent nivolumab was administered to trial patients in the multi-cohort phase II CheckMate 205 trial. An independent review committee assessed best overall response by applying the 2007 International Working Group response criteria. Trial PBMCs were collected immediately before nivolumab initiation (C1D1) and during therapy at cycle 2 day 1 and cycle 4 day 1. Peripheral blood was collected in 8 mL Vacutainer Cell Preparation Tubes, from which PBMCs were isolated by centrifugation and then cryopreserved.

Genomic DNA was isolated using the Qiagen DNeasy kit from unsorted PBMCs as well as from negatively selected CD4+ and CD8+ fractions. Using primers that anneal to V and J segments, immunoSEQ multiplex PCR amplified the TCR beta CDR3 regions. A synthetic immune receptor repertoire was used to minimize amplification bias, and remaining bias was computationally removed after sequencing. On the study's bioinformatics: Custom Python scripts were used to quantify repertoire diversity as the Shannon entropy index. Unsorted, CD4+ and CD8+ repertoires were analyzed separately, except for combined analyses in which CD4+ and CD8+ sequences were merged in silico. Clonal expansion was defined as a frequency increase of at least 2-fold after treatment compared with C1D1, and clones undetected at baseline were assigned a pseudocount of 0.5. Singleton clones were defined as clones with 0 or 1 copy at C1D1, and non-singleton clones were defined as clones with 2 or more copies. By matching protein sequences in sorted samples from the same patient, clones expanded in unsorted samples were annotated as CD4+, CD8+ or unknown. Wilcoxon tests on paired samples were used to test changes in diversity from C1D1 to C4D1. What TCRdb holds here is the immuneACCESS table cut down to in-frame rearrangements. Part of the clones is not present; checked against another copy, under half of the missing clones reflect an unresolved V gene, and the others are unexplained. The V and J calls and clone size come from that table; D and trimming were worked out from the DNA. The sample yields 50,000 or so clones; around 67% were counted once. The ten largest clones add up to more than 13% of the sample.

The research as a whole found: Newly diagnosed patients were reported to have lower baseline TCR diversity than healthy donors, and relapsed/refractory patients were reported to have lower baseline TCR diversity still. The study was limited to a single clinical trial cohort, and causes of repertoire differences, possibly disease activity or prior therapy, remained undefined. Lower diversity was observed in patients in whom nivolumab was started less than 1 year after ASCT, and these patients were excluded from later analyses so that confounding by immune reconstitution would be avoided. A significant rise by C4D1 was seen in CD4+ but not CD8+ TCR diversity (p=0.0027 vs p=0.16), with the rise being most apparent in complete responders (p=0.02). Trial patients with a complete response had baseline diversity similar to that of newly diagnosed patients, while partial responders and progressors had significantly lower diversity.

The sequence came from a human donor with classical Hodgkin lymphoma. Sequencing used peripheral blood mononuclear cells (PBMCs), obtained before the second cycle of nivolumab.

The CDR3 protein: CSARGGETQYF. Read as DNA, the sequence is TGCAGTGCTAGAGGTGGGGAGACCCAGTACTTC. This chain joins TRBV20-1 to TRBJ2-5; no D gene is confidently identified. Looking up the germline V gene (reference sequence) yields CDR1 DFQATT and CDR2 SNEGSKA. The junction shows trimming of 1 base on V and 5 bases on J, plus 5 bases between the germline ends. The CDR3 contains 11 residues, cysteine and phenylalanine counted. The DNA shown is the 33-base CDR3, in frame from base 1.